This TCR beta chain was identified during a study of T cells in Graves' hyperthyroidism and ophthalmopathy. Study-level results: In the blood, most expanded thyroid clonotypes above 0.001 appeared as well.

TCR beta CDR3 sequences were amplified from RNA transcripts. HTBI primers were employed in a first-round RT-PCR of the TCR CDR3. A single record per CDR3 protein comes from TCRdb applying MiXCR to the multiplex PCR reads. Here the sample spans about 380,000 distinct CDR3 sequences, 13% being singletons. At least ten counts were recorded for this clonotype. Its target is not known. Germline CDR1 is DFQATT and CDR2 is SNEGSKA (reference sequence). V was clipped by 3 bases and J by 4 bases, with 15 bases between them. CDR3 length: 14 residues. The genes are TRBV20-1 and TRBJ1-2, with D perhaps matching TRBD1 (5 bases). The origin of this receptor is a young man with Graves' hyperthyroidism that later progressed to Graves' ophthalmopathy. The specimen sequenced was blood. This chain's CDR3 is CSARSGRATYGYTF. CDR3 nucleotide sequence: TGCAGTGCTAGGAGTGGCAGGGCTACCTATGGCTACACCTTC.